These T cell receptor beta chains were read from a single sample in a study of metastatic and nonmetastatic thyroid tumors. Via MiXCR, TCRdb re-called the PCR reads. Of more than 65,000 clones in the sample, 14% were seen once. Sequenced: blood. The receptors were sampled from a male donor with papillary thyroid cancer or a benign thyroid nodule (not recorded which). Some clones in this sample may be carry-over from other donors' samples. CDR3s include the opening cysteine and the closing phenylalanine or tryptophan. The order of the fields is J gene, clone size, V gene, D gene, CDR3 protein, CDR3 DNA. A D gene is named only where the DNA matches it firmly. For some rows the clone size is stated as once, few or many, or as a class when expanded; others skip it.

TRBJ1-5 | many | TRBV9 | - | CASSVTKERSNQPQHF | TGTGCCAGCAGCGTTACGAAGGAGAGGAGCAATCAGCCCCAGCATTTT
TRBJ2-5 | once | TRBV7-9 | - | CASSSGQRETQYF | TGTGCCAGCAGCTCAGGGCAGAGAGAGACCCAGTACTTC
TRBJ2-1 | many | TRBV5-4 | - | CASSRDSKAEQFF | TGTGCCAGCAGCCGGGACTCAAAAGCTGAGCAGTTCTTC
TRBJ2-3 | many | TRBV9 | TRBD1 | CASSVEGTGHSTDTQYF | TGTGCCAGCAGCGTAGAGGGGACAGGGCATAGCACAGATACGCAGTATTTT
TRBJ2-3 | many | TRBV20-1 | - | CSAHGTSTDTQYF | TGCAGTGCTCACGGAACTAGCACAGATACGCAGTATTTT
TRBJ1-2 | many | TRBV7-9 | TRBD1 | CASSFTGGNYGYTF | TGTGCCAGCAGCTTCACAGGGGGCAACTATGGCTACACCTTC
TRBJ2-3 | many | TRBV6-1 | - | CASANRGVSSTDTQYF | TGTGCCAGCGCCAACAGAGGGGTCTCCAGCACAGATACGCAGTATTTT
TRBJ2-7 | few | TRBV12-3/TRBV12-4 | - | CASSLVRGLSYEQYF | TGTGCCAGCAGTTTAGTCAGGGGCCTATCCTACGAGCAGTACTTC
TRBJ2-7 | many | TRBV9 | - | CASSVGQGGNEQYF | TGTGCCAGCAGCGTAGGACAGGGAGGGAACGAGCAGTACTTC
TRBJ1-2 | - | TRBV19 | - | CASSIYLVGREGSYTF | TGTGCCAGTAGTATATATCTGGTCGGGAGGGAAGGTAGCTACACCTTC